This T cell receptor beta chain comes out of a study of blood T cell repertoires in COVID-19. Across the whole study: Sites in the United States, Italy and Spain provided acute and convalescent COVID-19 samples.

V lost 6 bases, J lost 5 bases, and 11 bases lay in between. The CDR3 spans 11 residues. The germline gives CDR1 DFQATT, CDR2 SNEGSKA (reference sequence). This clone was observed a few times. Profiled with immunoSEQ multiplex PCR; TCRdb holds only in-frame clones, not every one. The sample yields about 220,000 clones, around four fifths seen once. The rearrangement links TRBV20-1 to TRBJ2-7; TRBD1 is a possible D gene (5 bases). The sample was peripheral blood. The receptor was derived from a woman in her sixties or seventies who had recovered from COVID-19. The CDR3 bases are TGCAGTGCACAACAGGTCGACGAGCAGTACTTC. Translation gives CSAQQVDEQYF.